What follows are 18 T cell receptor beta chains derived from one specimen sequenced in a study of monozygotic twins with inflammatory bowel disease. After re-calling the 5' RACE reads, TCRdb lists one entry per CDR3 protein, DNA absent. The sample spans some 160,000 distinct CDR3 sequences; the ten largest clones claim less than 8%. The sample consisted of blood. The origin of the receptors is a human donor with ulcerative colitis or Crohn's disease, or a healthy co-twin of an affected twin (not recorded which).

The CDR3 here is CSARESHNANYGYTF. V gene TRBV20-1 combines with J gene TRBJ1-2. This CDR3 has 15 residues. Germline V gives CDR1 DFQATT, CDR2 SNEGSKA (reference sequence).

This chain links TRBV11-2 with TRBJ2-7; TCRdb's assignment of TRBD1 cannot be checked, as there is no DNA. The CDR3 is 20 amino acids. Per germline, CDR1 SGHAT and CDR2 FQNNGV. The CDR3 is CASSSPFIPGQPGPPYEQYF.

The chain employs TRBV7-2 and TRBJ2-5. This CDR3 comprises 14 residues. The germline V gene encodes CDR1 SGHTA and CDR2 FQGNSA. The chain's CDR3 is CASSLDNLKETQYF.

The V and J genes are TRBV6-2 or TRBV6-3 and TRBJ2-1; TCRdb selects TRBD1, and the lack of DNA leaves this call unchecked. The CDR3 covers 13 residues. CDR1 is MNHEY, CDR2 SVGEGT, per germline. The CDR3 region is CASRGQAYNEQFF.

The chain employs TRBV12-3 or TRBV12-4 and TRBJ2-7; TCRdb reports TRBD1, a call that lacks DNA to check it against. This CDR3 is built from 17 residues. CDR3 sequence reads: CASSLAVQGGWSYEQYF.

This chain links TRBV30 with TRBJ1-5. Germline V CDR1 and CDR2: GTSNPN, SVGIG (reference sequence). The CDR3 is made up of 13 amino acids. The CDR3 reads CAWSVHIGQPQHF.

The V gene is TRBV23-1, the J gene TRBJ2-5; TCRdb's assignment of TRBD2 cannot be checked, as there is no DNA. TRBV23-1 is flagged as an ORF with uncertain function. The CDR3 contains 16 residues. Here the CDR3 reads CASSPDGGSGQETQYF.

The genes are TRBV5-6 and TRBJ1-5; TCRdb's D gene call, TRBD1, goes unchecked for lack of DNA. The CDR3 spans 14 residues. Per the germline V gene, CDR1 is SGHDT and CDR2 is YYEEEE. This chain's CDR3 is CASSAGQGGQPQHF.

The V and J genes are TRBV5-6 and TRBJ1-2; the D call of TRBD1 rests on TCRdb alone, since no DNA is present to check it. The germline V gene encodes CDR1 SGHDT and CDR2 YYEEEE. The CDR3 has 15 amino acids. CDR3 residues: CASSWTGGADYGYTF.

The J gene is TRBJ2-7, the V gene TRBV18; TCRdb selects TRBD2, and the lack of DNA leaves this call unchecked. Germline lookup yields CDR1 KGHSH and CDR2 LQKENI. There are 15 residues in the CDR3. This CDR3 reads CASSPGTSGIYEQYF.

The rearrangement uses TRBV29-1 and TRBJ2-2. The CDR3 length is 13 residues. CDR1 is SQVTM, CDR2 ANQGSEA, per germline. The CDR3 region is CSVEGRPNGELFF.

The CDR3 reads CSARADRGRYGYTF. The chain combines TRBV20-1 with TRBJ1-2; TCRdb's D call, TRBD1, is unchecked because there is no DNA. Germline CDR1 is DFQATT and CDR2 is SNEGSKA (reference sequence). This CDR3 is 14 amino acids long.

The chain recombines TRBV18 with TRBJ2-7. Germline CDR1 KGHSH, CDR2 LQKENI. The CDR3 sequence is 15 residues long. The CDR3 region is CASSPYLGNAYEQYF. Variable domain in full (rest from reference TRBV18 and TRBJ2-7): NAGVMQNPRHLVRRRGQEARLRCSPMKGHSHVYWYRQLPEEGLKFMVYLQKENIIDESGMPKERFSAEFPKEGPSILRIQQVVRGDSAAYFCASSPYLGNAYEQYFGPGTRLTVT.

The gene calls are TRBV27 and TRBJ1-1. The V gene's germline CDR1 is MNHEY and CDR2 SMNVEV (reference sequence). There are 13 residues in the CDR3. CDR3 sequence: CASSFTANTEAFF.

The rearrangement joins TRBV6-1 to TRBJ2-7. Germline assignment: CDR1 MNHNS and CDR2 SASEGT. The CDR3 is made up of 12 amino acids. CDR3 loop: CASMRGVYEQYF.

The chain recombines TRBV27 with TRBJ1-5. Germline V CDR1 and CDR2: MNHEY, SMNVEV (reference sequence). The length of the CDR3 is 15 residues. CDR3 protein: CATAVHHMGNQPQHF.

The chain links TRBV7-2 to TRBJ2-5; absent DNA, TCRdb's TRBD2 call cannot be checked. CDR3 length: 14 amino acids. Germline CDR1 SGHTA, CDR2 FQGNSA. The CDR3 reads CASSLVGLQETQYF.

The V gene is TRBV6-5, the J gene TRBJ1-4. Germline-derived CDR1 and CDR2 are MNHEY and SVGAGI. The CDR3 contains 13 residues. This chain's CDR3 is CASSYSMGEKLFF.